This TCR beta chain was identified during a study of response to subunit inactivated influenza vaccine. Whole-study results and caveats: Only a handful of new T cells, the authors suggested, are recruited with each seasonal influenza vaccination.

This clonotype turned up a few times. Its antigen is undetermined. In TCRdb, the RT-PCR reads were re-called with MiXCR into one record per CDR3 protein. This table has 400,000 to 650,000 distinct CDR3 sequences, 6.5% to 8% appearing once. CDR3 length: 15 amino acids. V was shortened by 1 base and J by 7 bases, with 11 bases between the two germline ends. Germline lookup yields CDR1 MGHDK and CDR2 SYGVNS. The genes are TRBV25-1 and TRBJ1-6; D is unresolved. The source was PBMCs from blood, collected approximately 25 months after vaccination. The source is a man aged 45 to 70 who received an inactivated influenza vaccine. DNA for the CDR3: TGTGCCAGCAGTGAATCTGAGACATCGAATTCACCCCTCCACTTT. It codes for CASSESETSNSPLHF.